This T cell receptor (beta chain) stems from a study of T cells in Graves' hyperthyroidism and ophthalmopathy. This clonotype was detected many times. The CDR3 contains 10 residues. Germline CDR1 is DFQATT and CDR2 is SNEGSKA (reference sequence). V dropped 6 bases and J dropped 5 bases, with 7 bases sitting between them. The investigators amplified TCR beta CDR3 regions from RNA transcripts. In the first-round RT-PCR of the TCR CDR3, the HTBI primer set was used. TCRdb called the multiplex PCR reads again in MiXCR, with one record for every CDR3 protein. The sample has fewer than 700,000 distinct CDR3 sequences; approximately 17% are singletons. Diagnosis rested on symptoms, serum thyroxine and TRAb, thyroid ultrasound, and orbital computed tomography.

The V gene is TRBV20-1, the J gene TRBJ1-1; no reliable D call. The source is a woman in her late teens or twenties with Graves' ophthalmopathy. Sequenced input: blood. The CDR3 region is CSAAPTEAFF. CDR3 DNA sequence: TGCAGTGCAGCCCCGACTGAAGCTTTCTTT.